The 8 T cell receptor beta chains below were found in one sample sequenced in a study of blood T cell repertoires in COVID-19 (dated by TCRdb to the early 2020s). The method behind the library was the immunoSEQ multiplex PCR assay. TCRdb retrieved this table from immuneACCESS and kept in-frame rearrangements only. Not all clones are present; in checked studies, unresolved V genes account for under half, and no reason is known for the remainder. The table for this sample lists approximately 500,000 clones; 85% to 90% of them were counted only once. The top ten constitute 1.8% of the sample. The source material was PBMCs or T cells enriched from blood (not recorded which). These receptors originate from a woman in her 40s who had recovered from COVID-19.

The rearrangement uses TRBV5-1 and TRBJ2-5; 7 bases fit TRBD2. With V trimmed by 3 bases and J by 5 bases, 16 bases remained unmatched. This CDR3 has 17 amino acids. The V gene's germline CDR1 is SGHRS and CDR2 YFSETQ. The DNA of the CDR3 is TGCGCCAGCAGCTCCCCTCTAAATGCGGGAGCGGGGGAGACCCAGTACTTC. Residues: CASSSPLNAGAGETQYF.

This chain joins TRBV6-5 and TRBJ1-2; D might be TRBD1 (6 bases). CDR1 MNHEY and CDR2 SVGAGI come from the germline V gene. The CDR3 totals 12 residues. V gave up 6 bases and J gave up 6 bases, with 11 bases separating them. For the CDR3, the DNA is TGTGCCAGCAGACAGGGTGTCCATGGCTACACCTTC. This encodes CASRQGVHGYTF.

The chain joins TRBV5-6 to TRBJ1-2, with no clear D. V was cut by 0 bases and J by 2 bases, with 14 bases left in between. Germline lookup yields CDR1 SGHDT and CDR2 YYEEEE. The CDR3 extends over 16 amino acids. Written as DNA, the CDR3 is TGTGCCAGCAGCTTGGAGCCGAGAGTAACGAACTATGGCTACACCTTC. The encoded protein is CASSLEPRVTNYGYTF.

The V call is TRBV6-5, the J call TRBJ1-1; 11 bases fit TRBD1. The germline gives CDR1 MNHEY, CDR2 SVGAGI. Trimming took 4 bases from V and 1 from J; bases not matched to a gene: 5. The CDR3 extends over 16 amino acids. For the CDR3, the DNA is TGTGCCAGCAGTTTCTGGACAGGGGGCAGGAACACTGAAGCTTTCTTT. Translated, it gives CASSFWTGGRNTEAFF.

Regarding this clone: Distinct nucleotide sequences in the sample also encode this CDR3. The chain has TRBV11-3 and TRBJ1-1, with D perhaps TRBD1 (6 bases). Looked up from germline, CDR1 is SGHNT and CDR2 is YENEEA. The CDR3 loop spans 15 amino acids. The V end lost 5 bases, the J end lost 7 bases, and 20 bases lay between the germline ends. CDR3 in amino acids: CASSPTGTNWGEAFF. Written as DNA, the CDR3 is TGTGCCAGCAGCCCGACCGGGACAAATTGGGGTGAAGCTTTCTTT.

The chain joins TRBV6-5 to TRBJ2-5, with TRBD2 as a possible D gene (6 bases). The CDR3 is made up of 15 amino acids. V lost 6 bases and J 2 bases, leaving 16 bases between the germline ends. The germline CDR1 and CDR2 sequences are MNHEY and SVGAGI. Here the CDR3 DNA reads TGTGCCAGCAGCAGACTAGGAGGTGGGCAAGAGACCCAGTACTTC. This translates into CASSRLGGGQETQYF.

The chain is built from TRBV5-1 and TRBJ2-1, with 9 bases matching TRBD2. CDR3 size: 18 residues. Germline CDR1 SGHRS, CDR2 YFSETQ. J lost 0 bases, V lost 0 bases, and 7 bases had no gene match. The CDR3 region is CASSLVPSGISSYNEQFF. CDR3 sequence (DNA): TGCGCCAGCAGCTTGGTCCCTAGCGGGATAAGCTCCTACAATGAGCAGTTCTTC.

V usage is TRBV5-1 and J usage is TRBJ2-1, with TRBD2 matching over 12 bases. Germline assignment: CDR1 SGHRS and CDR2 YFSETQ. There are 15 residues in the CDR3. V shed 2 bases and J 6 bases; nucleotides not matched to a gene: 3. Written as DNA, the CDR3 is TGCGCCAGCAGCTTTTCGACTAGCGGGAGCAATGAGCAGTTCTTC. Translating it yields CASSFSTSGSNEQFF.